The 27 T cell receptor beta chains listed next were all sequenced from one sample in a study of T cells in Graves' hyperthyroidism and ophthalmopathy. TCR beta CDR3 sequences were amplified from RNA transcripts. HTBI primers were employed in a first-round RT-PCR of the TCR CDR3. TCRdb processed the multiplex PCR reads anew with MiXCR; each CDR3 protein has one entry. Of 370,000 or so distinct CDR3 sequences listed, less than 15% are singletons. The specimen sequenced was blood. The receptors originated from a young man with Graves' hyperthyroidism that later progressed to Graves' ophthalmopathy.

This clonotype was observed at least ten times. The J gene is TRBJ1-1, the V gene TRBV12-3 or TRBV12-4; tentative D call: TRBD1 (6 bases). The V end lost 10 bases, the J end lost 4 bases, and 13 bases lay between the germline ends. This CDR3 spans 12 amino acids. The CDR3 spells CAMIRGGTEAFF. CDR3 coding DNA: TGTGCCATGATAAGGGGGGGCACTGAAGCTTTCTTT.

This clonotype showed up many times. The chain links TRBV7-2 to TRBJ1-4; D might be TRBD1 (5 bases). The V gene lost 2 bases and the J gene lost 5 bases, with 15 bases spanning the gap. Germline V gives CDR1 SGHTA, CDR2 FQGNSA. The CDR3 is 16 residues long. In DNA form, the CDR3 reads TGTGCCAGCAGCTTAACCAGACAGCGTCGAAATGAAAAACTGTTTTTT. Translating gives CASSLTRQRRNEKLFF.

This clonotype was picked up a small number of times. At one end, the junction sequence differs from germline, possibly due to a read error. The chain carries TRBV20-1 and TRBJ2-5; TRBD1 aligns across 12 bases. Germline V CDR1 and CDR2: DFQATT, SNEGSKA (reference sequence). The CDR3 loop spans 13 amino acids. CDR3 sequence: CSAPGTGGETQHF. CDR3 nucleotides: TGCAGTGCTCCCGGGACAGGGGGCGAGACCCAGCACTTC.

In this sample, this clonotype turned up many times. This chain connects TRBV7-9 to TRBJ2-3; D may be TRBD2 (5 bases). The germline V and J ends were trimmed by 6 bases and 2 bases, with 6 bases remaining between them. CDR1 is SEHNR, CDR2 FQNEAQ, per germline (reference sequence). The CDR3 contains 12 residues. CDR3 bases: TGTGCCAGCAGTCGGGACACAGATACGCAGTATTTT. Protein sequence: CASSRDTDTQYF.

In its sample, this clonotype was seen a few times. The V gene is TRBV7-8, the J gene TRBJ2-7, with a tentative D call TRBD2 (6 bases). CDR1 SGHVS and CDR2 FQNEAQ come from the germline V gene. The CDR3 has 14 residues. V shed 5 bases and J shed 5 bases, with 16 bases lying between them. The CDR3 nucleotides read TGTGCCAGCAGCCAGAGGAGGGTCTGGGACGAGCAGTACTTC. Amino acids: CASSQRRVWDEQYF. The full variable domain, completed using reference TRBV7-8 and TRBJ2-7, is GAGVSQSPRYKVAKRGQDVALRCDPISGHVSLFWYQQALGQGPEFLTYFQNEAQLDKSGLPSDRFFAERPEGSVSTLKIQRTQQEDSAVYLCASSQRRVWDEQYFGPGTRLTVT.

In its sample, this clonotype was seen a few times. This rearrangement joins TRBV9 to TRBJ2-2; 14 bases align to TRBD2. This CDR3 spans 18 amino acids. Unmatched junction bases numbered 8, after V lost 3 bases and J lost 4 bases. CDR1 SGDLS and CDR2 YYNGEE come from the germline V gene. The CDR3 here is CASSARLAGGLGTGELFF. In DNA form, the CDR3 reads TGTGCCAGCAGCGCCCGACTAGCGGGGGGGCTGGGCACCGGGGAGCTGTTTTTT. Looking up the rest from reference TRBV9 and TRBJ2-2 gives the full variable domain: DSGVTQTPKHLITATGQRVTLRCSPRSGDLSVYWYQQSLDQGLQFLIQYYNGEERAKGNILERFSAQQFPDLHSELNLSSLELGDSALYFCASSARLAGGLGTGELFFGEGSRLTVL.

This clonotype was seen ten or more times. The J gene is TRBJ2-3, the V gene TRBV11-2; 10 bases agree with TRBD2. Trimming at V came to 0 bases and at J to 3 bases, leaving 3 bases not matched to a gene. CDR1 and CDR2 (germline): SGHAT, FQNNGV. This CDR3 region has 16 residues. The CDR3 is CASSLESGGVTDTQYF. CDR3 coding DNA: TGTGCCAGCAGCTTAGAAAGCGGGGGGGTAACAGATACGCAGTATTTT.

In this sample, this clonotype turned up many times. V is TRBV14 and J is TRBJ2-3; D is perhaps TRBD2 (6 bases). Trimming shortened V by 6 bases and J by 0 bases, and 13 bases separated the two germline ends. Germline CDR1 reads SGHDN; CDR2 reads FVKESK. CDR3 length equals 15 residues. CDR3 loop: CASRGTYTSTDTQYF. DNA of the CDR3: TGTGCCAGCAGAGGGACTTACACTAGCACAGATACGCAGTATTTT. The full variable domain, its missing parts supplied by reference TRBV14 and TRBJ2-3, is EAGVTQFPSHSVIEKGQTVTLRCDPISGHDNLYWYRRVMGKEIKFLLHFVKESKQDESGMPNNRFLAERTGGTYSTLKVQPAELEDSGVYFCASRGTYTSTDTQYFGPGTRLTVL.

This clonotype was counted only a few times. The chain joins TRBV19 to TRBJ1-2, with D unclear. Trimming pared 3 bases from V and 5 bases from J, leaving 13 bases between. The germline CDR1 and CDR2 sequences are LNHDA and SQIVND (reference sequence). The CDR3 has 14 residues. The CDR3 is CASSIWEEGYGYTF. In DNA form, the CDR3 reads TGTGCCAGTAGTATTTGGGAGGAGGGTTATGGCTACACCTTC. Complete variable domain (other parts from reference TRBV19 and TRBJ1-2): DGGITQSPKYLFRKEGQNVTLSCEQNLNHDAMYWYRQDPGQGLRLIYYSQIVNDFQKGDIAEGYSVSREKKESFPLTVTSAQKNPTAFYLCASSIWEEGYGYTFGSGTRLTVV.

This clonotype was seen a handful of times. The V call is TRBV7-6, the J call TRBJ1-1; no firm D call. This CDR3 contains 14 residues. The germline V gene has CDR1 SGHVS and CDR2 FNYEAQ. Trimming left V 4 bases short and J 3 bases short, with 12 bases between. CDR3 nucleotide sequence: TGTGCCAGCAGCTCAGAAGTATCGGACACTGAAGCTTTCTTT. It encodes CASSSEVSDTEAFF.

This clonotype was detected many times. The chain recombines TRBV28 with TRBJ1-5, with 8 bases aligning to TRBD1. The CDR3 spans 15 residues. CDR1 MDHEN and CDR2 SYDVKM come from the germline V gene. With 5 bases clipped from V and 3 bases from J, the junction kept 6 bases outside the gene matches. The CDR3 nucleotides read TGTGCCAGCAGTAGGACAGGGAGAGTCAATCAGCCCCAGCATTTT. It yields the protein CASSRTGRVNQPQHF.

There are many counts of this clonotype. This chain uses TRBV27 with TRBJ1-5; D remains unclear. V lost 5 bases to trimming and J lost 3 bases, with 14 bases between them. This CDR3 has 15 amino acids. CDR1 and CDR2 (germline): MNHEY, SMNVEV (reference sequence). The CDR3 region has the DNA TGTGCCAGCAGTCGCCGAGGGCAGATCAATCAGCCCCAGCATTTT. Translating it yields CASSRRGQINQPQHF.

This clonotype turned up a few times. The chain uses TRBV9 and TRBJ2-7, with 9 bases that match TRBD2. This CDR3 has 14 amino acids. Germline trimming cut 4 bases from V and 4 bases from J; bases unmatched to any gene: 6. CDR1 is SGDLS, CDR2 YYNGEE, per germline. The CDR3 region is CASSPLAGVYEQYF. CDR3 nucleotide sequence: TGTGCCAGCAGCCCTTTAGCGGGGGTGTACGAGCAGTACTTC. The whole variable domain, remainder taken from reference TRBV9 and TRBJ2-7, is DSGVTQTPKHLITATGQRVTLRCSPRSGDLSVYWYQQSLDQGLQFLIQYYNGEERAKGNILERFSAQQFPDLHSELNLSSLELGDSALYFCASSPLAGVYEQYFGPGTRLTVT.

This clonotype was counted ten times or more. The CDR3 region has the DNA TGTGCCAGCAGTTTAGGGGGGCTTCGGGGAGACACCATATATTTT. Its translation: CASSLGGLRGDTIYF. The rearrangement links TRBV28 to TRBJ1-3; D is perhaps TRBD1 (6 bases). The CDR3 contains 15 residues. Germline-derived CDR1 and CDR2 are MDHEN and SYDVKM. V was trimmed by 2 bases and J by 8 bases, leaving 16 bases between them.

This clonotype was detected many times. This chain connects TRBV3-1 to TRBJ1-5, with 7 bases matching TRBD1. This CDR3 region has 15 residues. J lost 9 bases, V lost 4 bases, and 12 bases had no gene match. From germline, CDR1 is LGHDT and CDR2 YNNKEL (reference sequence). The CDR3 loop reads CASSLPEGGIPPQHF. CDR3 DNA sequence: TGTGCCAGCAGCCTCCCGGAAGGGGGCATCCCGCCCCAGCATTTT. Combining the CDR3 with reference TRBV3-1 and TRBJ1-5 gives the whole variable domain DTAVSQTPKYLVTQMGNDKSIKCEQNLGHDTMYWYKQDSKKFLKIMFSYNNKELIINETVPNRFSPKSPDKAHLNLHINSLELGDSAVYFCASSLPEGGIPPQHFGDGTRLSIL.

This clonotype was counted ten times or more. This sequence joins TRBV3-1 and TRBJ1-1; no reliable D call. The length of the CDR3 is 14 residues. V was cut by 3 bases and J by 1 base, with 9 bases left in between. CDR1 LGHDT and CDR2 YNNKEL come from the germline V gene (reference sequence). CDR3 protein: CASSHPPRNTEAFF. CDR3 DNA: TGTGCCAGCAGCCACCCCCCAAGGAACACTGAAGCTTTCTTT.

This chain uses TRBV5-1 with TRBJ2-1, with D tentatively TRBD1 (6 bases). This CDR3 region has 15 residues. The V end was cut by 4 bases, the J end by 8 bases, with 19 bases between. Germline-derived CDR1 and CDR2 are SGHRS and YFSETQ. In DNA form, the CDR3 reads TGCGCCAGCAGCCGCGACGGACAGCGCTGGGATGAGCAGTTCTTC. Translating gives CASSRDGQRWDEQFF.

This clonotype was seen at least ten times. The V and J genes are TRBV20-1 and TRBJ1-2, with 7 bases fitting TRBD1. The CDR3 covers 13 residues. Germline CDR1 and CDR2: DFQATT and SNEGSKA (reference sequence). J gave up 2 bases and V 5 bases, and 5 bases lay outside the gene matches. The CDR3: CSAGRQGNYGYTF. The CDR3 coding sequence is TGCAGTGCTGGAAGACAGGGAAACTATGGCTACACCTTC.

This clonotype was found a few times. This chain uses TRBV6-1 with TRBJ1-5, with D perhaps matching TRBD1 (6 bases). Germline V gene data show CDR1 as MNHNS and CDR2 as SASEGT. V lost 4 bases and J 8 bases, leaving 12 bases between the germline ends. The CDR3 sequence is 13 residues long. CDR3 coding DNA: TGTGCCAGCAGTGGTTACAGGGTTGAGCCCCAGCATTTT. This translates into CASSGYRVEPQHF.

In this sample, this clonotype turned up a few times. The J gene is TRBJ1-5, the V gene TRBV7-6; no clear D gene. The CDR3 is made up of 13 amino acids. Between the trimmed V and J ends, which lost 5 bases and 7 bases, there was a span of 12 bases. Germline V lookup: CDR1 SGHVS, CDR2 FNYEAQ. In DNA, the CDR3 is TGTGCCAGCAGCCGCCTCCCCGGCCAGCCCCAGCATTTT. This codes for CASSRLPGQPQHF.

This clonotype came up many times. The V call is TRBV29-1, the J call TRBJ2-3, with 12 bases aligning to TRBD2. Trimming took 7 bases from V and 7 from J; bases not matched to a gene: 9. CDR1 and CDR2 from the germline V gene are SQVTM and ANQGSEA. This CDR3 is 14 amino acids long. The CDR3 protein is CSAGLAGTTNTQYF. The CDR3 DNA sequence: TGCAGCGCTGGACTAGCGGGGACCACGAATACGCAGTATTTT.

This clonotype has ten or more counts. The rearrangement uses TRBV4-1 and TRBJ1-2; weak D call: TRBD1 (6 bases). This CDR3 contains 13 residues. V gave up 3 bases and J gave up 7 bases, with 12 bases separating them. The germline CDR1 and CDR2 sequences are MGHRA and YSYEKL. CDR3 amino acids: CASSQERTAGYTF. CDR3 DNA: TGCGCCAGCAGCCAGGAACGGACAGCTGGCTACACCTTC.

Worth noting for this clonotype: A much larger clonotype is one base distant, so this may be a read error. The chain combines TRBV12-3 or TRBV12-4 with TRBJ2-7, with D hard to call. The ends were cut back, 3 bases at V and 3 bases at J, with 9 bases in the middle. CDR3 length: 13 amino acids. The CDR3 DNA reads TGTGCCAGCAGTTTCGGCAGCAACTACGAGCAGTACTTC. It yields the protein CASSFGSNYEQYF.

The sample holds many counts of this clonotype. This chain uses TRBV28 with TRBJ1-2, with D possibly TRBD1 on 5 matching bases. The ends were cut back, 7 bases at V and 3 bases at J, with 12 bases in the middle. Germline V gene lookup returns CDR1 MDHEN and CDR2 SYDVKM. The CDR3 sequence is 13 residues long. CDR3 nucleotides: TGTGCCAGCACTGGACACTTCTACTATGGCTACACCTTC. This encodes CASTGHFYYGYTF.

This clonotype was detected ten times or more. The rearrangement uses TRBV7-2 and TRBJ2-3; 9 bases fit TRBD2. After removal of 5 bases from V and 4 bases from J, the junction contained 10 bases not matched to a gene. The CDR3 spans 16 residues. Germline CDR1 and CDR2: SGHTA and FQGNSA. CDR3 sequence reads: CASSPRIAGDPDTQYF. The CDR3 region has the DNA TGTGCCAGCAGCCCCCGAATAGCGGGGGACCCAGATACGCAGTATTTT.

This clonotype showed up many times. The V and J genes are TRBV7-6 and TRBJ1-1; D is unresolved. Looked up from germline, CDR1 is SGHVS and CDR2 is FNYEAQ. V shed 4 bases and J shed 0 bases, with 12 bases lying between them. This CDR3 comprises 15 residues. The CDR3 DNA is TGTGCCAGCAGCTCAACAACAGTGCTGAACACTGAAGCTTTCTTT. This encodes CASSSTTVLNTEAFF.

This sequence joins TRBV6-1 and TRBJ1-5; 7 nucleotides align to TRBD1. This CDR3 has 15 residues. J gave up 0 bases and V 6 bases, and 5 bases lay outside the gene matches. The V gene's germline CDR1 is MNHNS and CDR2 SASEGT. This CDR3 is CASRFGTASNQPQHF. CDR3 coding DNA: TGTGCCAGCAGATTCGGGACAGCTAGCAATCAGCCCCAGCATTTT.